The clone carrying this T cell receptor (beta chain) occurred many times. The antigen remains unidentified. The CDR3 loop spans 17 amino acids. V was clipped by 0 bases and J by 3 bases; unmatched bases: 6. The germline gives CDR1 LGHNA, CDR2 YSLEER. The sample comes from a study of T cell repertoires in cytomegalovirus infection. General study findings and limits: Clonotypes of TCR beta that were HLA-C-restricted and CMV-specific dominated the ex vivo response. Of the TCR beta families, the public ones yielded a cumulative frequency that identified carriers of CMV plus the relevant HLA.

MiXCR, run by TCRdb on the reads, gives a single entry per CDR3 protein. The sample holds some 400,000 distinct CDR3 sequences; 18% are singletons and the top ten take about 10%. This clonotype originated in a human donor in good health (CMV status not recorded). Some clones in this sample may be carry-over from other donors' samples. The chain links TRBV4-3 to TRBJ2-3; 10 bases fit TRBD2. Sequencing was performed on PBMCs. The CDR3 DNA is TGCGCCAGCAGCCAAGATCCAGCGGGAGGGCCAACAGATACGCAGTATTTT. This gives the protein CASSQDPAGGPTDTQYF.